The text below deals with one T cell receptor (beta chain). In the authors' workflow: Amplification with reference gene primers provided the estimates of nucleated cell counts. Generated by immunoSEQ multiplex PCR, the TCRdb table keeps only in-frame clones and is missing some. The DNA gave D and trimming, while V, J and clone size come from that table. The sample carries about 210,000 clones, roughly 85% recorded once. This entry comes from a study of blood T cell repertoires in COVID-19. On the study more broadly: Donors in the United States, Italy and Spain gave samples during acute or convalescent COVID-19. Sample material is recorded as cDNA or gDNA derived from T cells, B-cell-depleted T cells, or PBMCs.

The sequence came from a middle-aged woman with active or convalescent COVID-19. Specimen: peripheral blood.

This chain's CDR3 is CASSEGVNYGYTF. DNA of the CDR3: TGTGCCAGCAGTGAAGGCGTTAACTATGGCTACACCTTC. The V call is TRBV6-1, the J call TRBJ1-2, with D unresolved. Germline loops: CDR1 MNHNS, CDR2 SASEGT. The ends were cut back, 1 base at V and 1 base at J, with 4 bases in the middle. The CDR3 has 13 amino acids.